This T cell receptor (beta chain) was captured in a study of T cells in Graves' hyperthyroidism and ophthalmopathy. Study results and limitations: Ophthalmopathy cases were set apart from stable hyperthyroidism by a 13 V-J model.

Clinical symptoms, serum thyroxine, TRAb, thyroid ultrasound and orbital computed tomography informed diagnoses. At least ten counts were recorded for this clonotype. Its antigen is not identified. The CDR3 regions of TCR beta were amplified from RNA transcripts. Initially, a first-round RT-PCR of the TCR CDR3 employed the HTBI primer set. TCRdb passed the multiplex PCR reads through MiXCR, listing each CDR3 protein once. Among a few hundred thousand distinct CDR3 sequences listed, 46% were seen once. This receptor was obtained from an adult woman with Graves' disease, either hyperthyroidism or ophthalmopathy (not recorded which). The sample comprised peripheral blood or thyroid tissue (not recorded which).

CDR3 region: CASSQKGGTGNEKLFF. The CDR3 nucleotides read TGCGCCAGCAGCCAGAAGGGGGGAACAGGGAATGAAAAACTGTTTTTT. J is TRBJ1-4 and V is TRBV5-1; D might be TRBD1 (6 bases). CDR1 is SGHRS and CDR2 is YFSETQ in the germline V gene. This CDR3 region has 16 residues. Trimming took off 4 bases at V and 5 bases at J, with 18 bases between the two ends.